The clone carrying this T cell receptor (beta chain) was counted at least ten times. Its antigen is not identified. Germline V gene lookup returns CDR1 KGHDR and CDR2 SFDVKD. This CDR3 has 17 residues. V lost 4 bases and J lost 0; bases outside the gene matches: 3. These data come from a study of molecular identifiers for immune sequencing clone quantification. Whole-study findings and limits: Spiked-in Jurkat TCR RNA corresponding to one cell was reported as detectable against more than 750,000 naive cells.

Previously described methods with listed TCR primers produced the bulk TCR libraries. TCRdb itself ran the PCR reads through MiXCR, one entry per CDR3 protein. Here the sample spans 350,000 or so distinct CDR3 sequences, around a fifth being singletons. The sequence came from a human donor in good health. Some libraries in this study had Jurkat cell RNA spiked in. Sequencing used naive CD8+ T cells from blood, with Jurkat cell RNA spiked in. Stated subset: FACS-sorted CD8+CD4-CCR7+CD45RA+ naive T cells. The chain has TRBV24-1 and TRBJ2-2, with TRBD1 matching over 11 bases. For the CDR3, the DNA is TGTGCCACCAGTGAAGGACAGGGGGCGCCGAACACCGGGGAGCTGTTTTTT. It is translated as CATSEGQGAPNTGELFF.